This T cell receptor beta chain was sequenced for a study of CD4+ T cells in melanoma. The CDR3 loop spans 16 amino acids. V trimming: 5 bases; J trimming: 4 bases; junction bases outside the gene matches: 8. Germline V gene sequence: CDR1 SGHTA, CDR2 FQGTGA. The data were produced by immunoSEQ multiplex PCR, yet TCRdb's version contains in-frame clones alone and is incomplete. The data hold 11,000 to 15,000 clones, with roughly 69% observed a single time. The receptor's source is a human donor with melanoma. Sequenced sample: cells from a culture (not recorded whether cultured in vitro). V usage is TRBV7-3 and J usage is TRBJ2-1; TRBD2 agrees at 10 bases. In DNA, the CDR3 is TGTGCCAGCAGCCAAACGAGCGGGGGGGGTTACAATGAGCAGTTCTTC. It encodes CASSQTSGGGYNEQFF.